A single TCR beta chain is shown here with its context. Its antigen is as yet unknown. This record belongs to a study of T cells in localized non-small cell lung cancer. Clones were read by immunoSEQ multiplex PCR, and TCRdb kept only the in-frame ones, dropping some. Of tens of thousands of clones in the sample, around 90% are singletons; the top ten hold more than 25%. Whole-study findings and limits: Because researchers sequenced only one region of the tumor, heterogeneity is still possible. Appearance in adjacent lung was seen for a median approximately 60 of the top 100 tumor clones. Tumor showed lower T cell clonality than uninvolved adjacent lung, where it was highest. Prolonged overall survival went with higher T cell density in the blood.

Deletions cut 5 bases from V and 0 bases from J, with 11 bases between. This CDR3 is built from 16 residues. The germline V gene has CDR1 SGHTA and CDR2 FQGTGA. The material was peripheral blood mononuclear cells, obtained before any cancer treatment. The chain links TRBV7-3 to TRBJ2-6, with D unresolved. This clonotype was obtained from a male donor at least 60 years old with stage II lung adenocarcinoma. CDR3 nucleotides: TGTGCCAGCAGCGCCCGACTTCTCTCTGGGGCCAACGTCCTGACTTTC. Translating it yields CASSARLLSGANVLTF. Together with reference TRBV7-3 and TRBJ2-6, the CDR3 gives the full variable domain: GAGVSQTPSNKVTEKGKYVELRCDPISGHTALYWYRQSLGQGPEFLIYFQGTGAADDSGLPNDRFFAVRPEGSVSTLKIQRTERGDSAVYLCASSARLLSGANVLTFGAGSRLTVL.